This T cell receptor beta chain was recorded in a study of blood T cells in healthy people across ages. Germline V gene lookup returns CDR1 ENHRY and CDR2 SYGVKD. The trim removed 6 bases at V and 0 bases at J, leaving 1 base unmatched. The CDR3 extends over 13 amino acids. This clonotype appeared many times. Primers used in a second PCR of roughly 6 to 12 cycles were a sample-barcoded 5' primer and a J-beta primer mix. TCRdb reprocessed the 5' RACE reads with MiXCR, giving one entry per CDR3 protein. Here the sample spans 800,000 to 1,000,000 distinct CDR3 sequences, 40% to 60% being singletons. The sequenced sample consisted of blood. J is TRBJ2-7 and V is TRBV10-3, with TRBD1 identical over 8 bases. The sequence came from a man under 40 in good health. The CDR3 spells CAIRGTGSYEQYF. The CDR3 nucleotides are TGTGCCATCAGGGGGACAGGCTCCTACGAGCAGTACTTC.